The 18 T cell receptor beta chains in this list originate from one sample, sequenced in a study of cytomegalovirus exposure and HLA in healthy donors. The PCR used 60 Vbeta and 13 Jbeta primers. Sequencing used immunoSEQ multiplex PCR; TCRdb keeps in-frame clones, though not all of them. This sample has over 150,000 clones, with roughly 80% found just once. Sequenced: PBMCs. The receptors were sampled from a human donor in good health.

The rearrangement joins TRBV5-1 to TRBJ2-5, with D possibly being TRBD2 (7 bases). Trimming took 2 bases from V and 2 from J, leaving 13 bases between them. Germline V gene data show CDR1 as SGHRS and CDR2 as YFSETQ. CDR3 size: 15 residues. The CDR3 loop reads CASSLGGGEQETQYF. CDR3 nucleotides: TGCGCCAGCAGCTTAGGAGGGGGGGAACAAGAGACCCAGTACTTC.

The CDR3 nucleotides are TGTGCCAGCAGTCTTATCCAGAAAACCTACAATGAGCAGTTCTTC. Translated: CASSLIQKTYNEQFF. The chain recombines TRBV6-6 with TRBJ2-1; no clear D gene. Trimming took 5 bases from V and 2 from J, leaving 13 bases between them. This CDR3 region has 15 residues. Germline-derived CDR1 and CDR2 are MNHNY and SVGAGI (reference sequence).

The chain links TRBV20-1 to TRBJ1-2; no clear D. The CDR3 loop spans 11 amino acids. Trimming pared 4 bases from V and 7 bases from J, leaving 10 bases between. Looked up from germline, CDR1 is DFQATT and CDR2 is SNEGSKA (reference sequence). The CDR3 reads CSAMLPGGYTF. The CDR3 coding sequence is TGCAGTGCTATGCTCCCCGGTGGCTACACCTTC.

The CDR3 spells CASSVGPGTNEKLFF. The CDR3 DNA sequence: TGTGCCAGCAGCGTAGGTCCAGGAACTAATGAAAAACTGTTTTTT. The chain uses TRBV9 and TRBJ1-4; no clear D. Between the trimmed V and J ends, which lost 0 bases and 1 base, there was a span of 7 bases. This CDR3 contains 15 residues. Per the germline V gene, CDR1 is SGDLS and CDR2 is YYNGEE.

A single count supports this clone. The chain links TRBV9 to TRBJ2-7, with 13 bases lining up with TRBD2. Germline CDR1 reads SGDLS; CDR2 reads YYNGEE. There are 15 residues in the CDR3. V gave up 3 bases and J gave up 2 bases; unmatched junction bases: 2. The CDR3 is CASSAGTSGAYEQYF. DNA of the CDR3: TGTGCCAGCAGCGCCGGGACTAGCGGGGCCTACGAGCAGTACTTC. The full variable domain, rest sourced from reference TRBV9 and TRBJ2-7, is DSGVTQTPKHLITATGQRVTLRCSPRSGDLSVYWYQQSLDQGLQFLIQYYNGEERAKGNILERFSAQQFPDLHSELNLSSLELGDSALYFCASSAGTSGAYEQYFGPGTRLTVT.

This CDR3 reads CASSEGHPTGYF. The CDR3 DNA sequence: TGTGCCAGCAGTGAAGGACATCCAACTGGGTACTTC. V gene TRBV6-1 combines with J gene TRBJ2-7; D gene unclear. The CDR3 covers 12 residues. Trimming stripped 1 base from V and 12 bases from J, with 13 bases between. CDR1 and CDR2 from the germline V gene are MNHNS and SASEGT.

This clone showed up just once. The chain couples TRBV7-6 to TRBJ2-3, with 8 nucleotides matching TRBD1. This CDR3 contains 15 residues. The V and J ends lost 2 bases and 2 bases, in that order; junction bases with no gene match: 3. Per germline, CDR1 SGHVS and CDR2 FNYEAQ. The CDR3 sequence: CASSLRTGPTDTQYF. CDR3 nucleotide sequence: TGTGCCAGCAGCTTACGGACAGGGCCCACAGATACGCAGTATTTT.

The chain joins TRBV4-1 to TRBJ2-7; 10 positions agree with TRBD2. The CDR3 has 20 amino acids. The J segment lost 1 base and the V segment lost 1 base, leaving 16 bases of the junction unmatched. Germline assignment: CDR1 MGHRA and CDR2 YSYEKL. This chain's CDR3 is CASSQAPHRSTSGESYEQYF. CDR3 bases: TGCGCCAGCAGCCAAGCCCCCCATCGTTCTACTAGCGGGGAATCCTACGAGCAGTACTTC.

The DNA of the CDR3 is TGTGCCAGCATTAAGAGGGACTCCTATGGCTACACCTTC. Translation gives CASIKRDSYGYTF. The genes are TRBV7-2 and TRBJ1-2, with D possibly TRBD1 on 5 matching bases. The germline CDR1 and CDR2 sequences are SGHTA and FQGNSA. CDR3 length: 13 amino acids. Trimming took 7 bases from V and 4 from J, leaving 13 bases between them.

This chain uses TRBV6-1 with TRBJ2-5; D ambiguous. V lost 1 base and J lost 4, with 7 bases in between. Germline V gene sequence: CDR1 MNHNS, CDR2 SASEGT. This CDR3 has 13 amino acids. DNA of the CDR3: TGTGCCAGCAGTGAAGAACCCAGAGAGACCCAGTACTTC. Amino acid sequence: CASSEEPRETQYF.

This clone has just one count. The genes are TRBV6-6 and TRBJ2-2; 8 bases fit TRBD1. Germline V CDR1 and CDR2: MNHNY, SVGAGI (reference sequence). Trimming cost V 6 bases and J 6 bases; bases outside gene matches: 6. The CDR3 extends over 14 amino acids. The CDR3 bases are TGTGCCAGCAGCAACCAGGGGGCGGCCGGGGAGCTGTTTTTT. This codes for CASSNQGAAGELFF.

The chain joins TRBV9 to TRBJ1-2, with D perhaps TRBD1 (5 bases). Trimming removed 4 bases at V and 13 bases at J, with 20 bases between. The germline CDR1 and CDR2 sequences are SGDLS and YYNGEE. The length of the CDR3 is 13 residues. The CDR3 here is CASSPGGESGSTF. As DNA, the CDR3 is TGTGCCAGCAGCCCCGGGGGGGAGAGTGGATCCACCTTC.

The chain uses TRBV7-2 and TRBJ2-4, with 12 bases aligning to TRBD2. Germline CDR1 and CDR2: SGHTA and FQGNSA. This CDR3 comprises 15 residues. Losses at the gene ends were 5 bases for V and 6 bases for J; bases not matched to a gene: 5. The CDR3 DNA follows: TGTGCCAGCAGCCCTAGCGGGGGGGTGGGAAACATTCAGTACTTC. Its protein product is CASSPSGGVGNIQYF.

The rearrangement links TRBV4-3 to TRBJ1-2; D remains unclear. The CDR3 sequence is 15 residues long. Germline assignment: CDR1 LGHNA and CDR2 YSLEER. Trimming took 3 bases from V and 7 from J, leaving 18 bases between them. The CDR3 nucleotides are TGCGCCAGCAGCCACCTCGGGGTGGGAGGGAGTGGCTACACCTTC. Residues: CASSHLGVGGSGYTF.

This chain connects TRBV9 to TRBJ2-5; TRBD2 agrees at 10 bases. The V and J ends lost 0 bases and 4 bases, in that order; junction bases with no gene match: 6. The CDR3 is 16 amino acids. In germline, CDR1 is SGDLS, CDR2 YYNGEE. The CDR3 DNA reads as TGTGCCAGCAGCGTAGATGCAGCGGGGGGGCGAGAGACCCAGTACTTC. As protein: CASSVDAAGGRETQYF.

The genes are TRBV10-3 and TRBJ2-7; 9 bases map to TRBD1. CDR3 length: 14 amino acids. Germline assignment: CDR1 ENHRY and CDR2 SYGVKD. Trimming cost V 7 bases and J 3 bases; bases outside gene matches: 7. The CDR3 DNA is TGTGCCATCACCGGGACAGGGAGTAGCTACGAGCAGTACTTC. Amino acids: CAITGTGSSYEQYF.

J is TRBJ2-5 and V is TRBV27; TRBD1 matches 8 bases. The CDR3 consists of 15 residues. V lost 3 bases to trimming and J lost 2 bases; unmatched junction nucleotides: 5. Germline V gene sequence: CDR1 MNHEY, CDR2 SMNVEV (reference sequence). In nucleotides, the CDR3 is TGTGCCAGCAGTTTTTTACAGGGGGGTCAAGAGACCCAGTACTTC. Translation gives CASSFLQGGQETQYF.

The genes are TRBV13 and TRBJ2-7; 11 bases agree with TRBD1. V trimming: 5 bases; J trimming: 2 bases; junction bases outside the gene matches: 5. Germline assignment: CDR1 PRHDT and CDR2 FYEKMQ (reference sequence). The CDR3 has 15 residues. In DNA, the CDR3 is TGTGCCAGCAGCCGCTCGGGACAGGGGGCCTACGAGCAGTACTTC. Protein sequence: CASSRSGQGAYEQYF.